One sample yielded the 26 T cell receptor beta chains listed below, sequenced in a study of control samples from healthy donors and cancer patients. Profiled with immunoSEQ multiplex PCR; TCRdb holds only in-frame clones, not every one. The sample has about 220,000 clones, about 94% seen once. Sequenced input: blood. The origin of the receptors is a man aged 50 to 60 in good health.

The CDR3 sequence is CASSEGGGQYV. In DNA, the CDR3 is TGCGCCAGCAGTGAGGGGGGAGGGCAGTACGTC. This sequence joins TRBV10-2 and TRBJ2-7; tentatively, D is TRBD2 (6 bases). This CDR3 has 11 residues. The germline V gene has CDR1 WSHSY and CDR2 SAAADI. Trimming removed 2 bases from V and 9 bases from J, with 8 bases in between.

The chain couples TRBV7-8 to TRBJ2-7; possible D gene TRBD1, 6 bases. Trimming took off 1 base at V and 6 bases at J, with 10 bases between the two ends. CDR3 size: 13 residues. Germline values: CDR1 SGHVS, CDR2 FQNEAQ. The CDR3 DNA sequence: TGTGCCAGCAGCTTAGACCGAGGGGGCGAGCAGTACTTC. As protein: CASSLDRGGEQYF.

This clone came up once. The CDR3 DNA is TGTGCCAGCAGCCTTGGGGGTAGTACCCACGAGCAGTACTTC. This sequence encodes CASSLGGSTHEQYF. The gene calls are TRBV7-9 and TRBJ2-7; D may match TRBD1 or TRBD2 (5 bases each). The ends were cut back, 5 bases at V and 5 bases at J, with 16 bases in the middle. Germline V gene sequence: CDR1 SEHNR, CDR2 FQNEAQ (reference sequence). This CDR3 contains 14 residues.

The chain carries TRBV6-6 and TRBJ1-6; D is possibly TRBD1 (5 bases). The CDR3 is made up of 14 amino acids. V lost 2 bases and J 5 bases, leaving 7 bases between the germline ends. Germline V gene lookup returns CDR1 MNHNY and CDR2 SVGAGI (reference sequence). The CDR3 bases are TGTGCCAGCAGTTACGAGACAGATAATTCACCCCTCCACTTT. Translating gives CASSYETDNSPLHF.

The gene calls are TRBV28 and TRBJ2-1; TRBD2 matches 7 bases. Looked up from germline, CDR1 is MDHEN and CDR2 is SYDVKM. V gave up 10 bases and J gave up 7 bases; unmatched junction bases: 13. CDR3 length equals 14 residues. The CDR3 spells CATGGAGDLNEQFF. Here the CDR3 DNA reads TGTGCCACGGGGGGTGCAGGAGACCTTAATGAGCAGTTCTTC. The entire variable domain, with the rest obtained from reference TRBV28 and TRBJ2-1, is as follows: DVKVTQSSRYLVKRTGEKVFLECVQDMDHENMFWYRQDPGLGLRLIYFSYDVKMKEKGDIPEGYSVSREKKERFSLILESASTNQTSMYLCATGGAGDLNEQFFGPGTRLTVL.

This chain connects TRBV7-9 to TRBJ2-3, with TRBD2 as a possible D gene (6 bases). CDR1 and CDR2 from the germline V gene are SEHNR and FQNEAQ (reference sequence). This CDR3 is built from 15 residues. V was shortened by 4 bases and J by 2 bases, with 13 bases between the two germline ends. The CDR3 sequence is CASSSGLLNTDTQYF. CDR3 bases: TGTGCCAGCAGCTCGGGACTCCTAAACACAGATACGCAGTATTTT.

This clone occurred once. The rearrangement uses TRBV7-2 and TRBJ2-2; 9 bases fit TRBD2. The V gene's germline CDR1 is SGHTA and CDR2 FQGNSA. The trim removed 6 bases at V and 0 bases at J, leaving 2 bases unmatched. The CDR3 covers 15 residues. The CDR3 DNA follows: TGTGCCAGCAGATGGACTAGCGCGAACACCGGGGAGCTGTTTTTT. Amino acids: CASRWTSANTGELFF.

The sample holds one count of this clone. The chain employs TRBV20-1 and TRBJ2-7; D gene uncertain. In germline, CDR1 is DFQATT, CDR2 SNEGSKA (reference sequence). V lost 2 bases and J 6 bases, leaving 8 bases between the germline ends. The CDR3 is made up of 11 amino acids. The CDR3 bases are TGCAGTGCTAGATCCCAATTCGAGCAGTACGTC. Translating it yields CSARSQFEQYV.

V usage is TRBV11-2 and J usage is TRBJ1-2; 7 bases match TRBD1. The CDR3 loop spans 13 amino acids. J lost 6 bases, V lost 5 bases, and 6 bases had no gene match. CDR1 SGHAT and CDR2 FQNNGV come from the germline V gene. The CDR3 sequence: CASSPQTGDGYTF. The DNA for the CDR3 is TGTGCCAGCAGCCCACAAACAGGGGATGGCTACACCTTC.

This chain links TRBV7-2 with TRBJ2-5, with 12 bases aligning to TRBD2. The ends lost 0 bases at V and 5 bases at J; junction bases unmatched: 7. The germline V gene has CDR1 SGHTA and CDR2 FQGNSA. The CDR3 consists of 17 residues. The CDR3 nucleotides are TGTGCCAGCAGCTTAGCGGCTAGCGGGGGGGCTCGCGAGACCCAGTACTTC. Translated: CASSLAASGGARETQYF.

The chain joins TRBV5-6 to TRBJ1-5, with TRBD1 as a possible D gene (5 bases). Germline CDR1 is SGHDT and CDR2 is YYEEEE. The CDR3 contains 17 residues. V lost 4 bases and J 0 bases, leaving 17 bases between the germline ends. Here the CDR3 DNA reads TGTGCCAGCAGCATTACCCTATGGGGCAGTAGCAATCAGCCCCAGCATTTT. Translating gives CASSITLWGSSNQPQHF. The complete variable domain, with remaining parts taken from reference TRBV5-6 and TRBJ1-5, reads DAGVTQSPTHLIKTRGQQVTLRCSPKSGHDTVSWYQQALGQGPQFIFQYYEEEERQRGNFPDRFSGHQFPNYSSELNVNALLLGDSALYLCASSITLWGSSNQPQHFGDGTRLSIL.

The chain employs TRBV27 and TRBJ1-1, with a possible D match to TRBD1 (6 bases). V lost 9 bases and J 4 bases, leaving 12 bases between the germline ends. The CDR3 contains 12 residues. CDR1 and CDR2 from the germline V gene are MNHEY and SMNVEV (reference sequence). The CDR3: CASGGGGTEAFF. CDR3 coding DNA: TGTGCCAGTGGGGGCGGGGGCACTGAAGCTTTCTTT.

This chain joins TRBV5-4 and TRBJ1-5; TRBD1 might be the D (5 bases). Germline values: CDR1 SGHNT, CDR2 YYREEE (reference sequence). Trimming pared 3 bases from V and 4 bases from J, leaving 11 bases between. This CDR3 spans 14 amino acids. DNA for the CDR3: TGTGCCAGCAGCTCCGGGACGGGGAATCAGCCCCAGCATTTT. This sequence encodes CASSSGTGNQPQHF.

This clone was detected only once. The V and J genes are TRBV20-1 and TRBJ1-3; D remains unclear. Between the trimmed V and J ends, which lost 3 bases and 7 bases, there was a span of 19 bases. This CDR3 is 15 amino acids long. The germline V gene has CDR1 DFQATT and CDR2 SNEGSKA (reference sequence). This chain's CDR3 is CSASKTMGGSNTIYF. CDR3 sequence (DNA): TGCAGTGCTAGTAAAACCATGGGAGGGTCGAACACCATATATTTT.

This clone showed up just a few times. This chain uses TRBV7-2 with TRBJ1-4; a possible D gene is TRBD1 (6 bases). This CDR3 is 14 amino acids long. Trimming left V 5 bases short and J 1 base short, with 8 bases between. Germline loops: CDR1 SGHTA, CDR2 FQGNSA. The CDR3 region is CASSPDRTNEKLFF. CDR3 in DNA: TGTGCCAGCAGCCCGGACAGAACTAATGAAAAACTGTTTTTT.

The chain carries TRBV7-2 and TRBJ1-4; possibly TRBD1 for D (5 bases). Trimming left V 5 bases short and J 5 bases short, with 12 bases between. CDR3 length equals 14 residues. From germline, CDR1 is SGHTA and CDR2 FQGNSA. CDR3 sequence reads: CASSPTGGNEKLFF. The CDR3 DNA follows: TGTGCCAGCAGCCCCACCGGGGGGAATGAAAAACTGTTTTTT.

The chain links TRBV27 to TRBJ2-1; D may correspond to TRBD1 or TRBD2 (6 bases each). The germline CDR1 and CDR2 sequences are MNHEY and SMNVEV (reference sequence). The CDR3 is 16 amino acids. Trimming stripped 7 bases from V and 1 base from J, with 17 bases between. CDR3 sequence reads: CASNPWGARSYNEQFF. The CDR3 nucleotides read TGTGCCAGCAACCCTTGGGGGGCGCGTTCCTACAATGAGCAGTTCTTC.

This clone was counted between two and nine times. The genes are TRBV27 and TRBJ2-7; possibly TRBD1 or TRBD2 for D (5 bases each). In germline, CDR1 is MNHEY, CDR2 SMNVEV (reference sequence). The CDR3 is 16 residues long. Trimming shortened V by 2 bases and J by 2 bases, and 16 bases separated the two germline ends. CDR3 amino acids: CASSLRPGRLTYEQYF. The CDR3 DNA sequence: TGTGCCAGCAGTTTAAGGCCGGGACGCTTAACCTACGAGCAGTACTTC.

The chain combines TRBV11-2 with TRBJ1-5, with no clear D. The CDR3 contains 13 residues. Germline V lookup: CDR1 SGHAT, CDR2 FQNNGV. Trimming stripped 1 base from V and 7 bases from J, with 8 bases between. In nucleotides, the CDR3 is TGTGCCAGCAGCTTAGGTGGGCCCCAGCCCCAGCATTTT. This codes for CASSLGGPQPQHF.

The chain has TRBV4-2 and TRBJ2-2; possibly TRBD1 or TRBD2 for D (5 bases each). The CDR3 spans 16 residues. V lost 4 bases and J 2 bases, leaving 14 bases between the germline ends. From germline, CDR1 is LGHNA and CDR2 YNFKEQ. CDR3 sequence reads: CASSPLLGVNTGELFF. CDR3 nucleotide sequence: TGTGCCAGCAGCCCCTTATTGGGGGTAAACACCGGGGAGCTGTTTTTT.

This clone occurred once. The chain has TRBV6-5 and TRBJ2-5; 9 bases map to TRBD1. The trim removed 6 bases at V and 4 bases at J, leaving 9 bases unmatched. Germline CDR1 reads MNHEY; CDR2 reads SVGAGI. The CDR3 is 15 amino acids. CDR3 sequence (DNA): TGTGCCAGCAGAGAGGGACAGGGAGGGACAGAGACCCAGTACTTC. It specifies CASREGQGGTETQYF.

V usage is TRBV11-2 and J usage is TRBJ2-1, with no clear D. This CDR3 has 14 amino acids. The V gene's germline CDR1 is SGHAT and CDR2 FQNNGV. V gave up 0 bases and J gave up 2 bases, with 5 bases separating them. The CDR3 sequence: CASSLEATYNEQFF. The CDR3 DNA is TGTGCCAGCAGCTTAGAGGCCACCTACAATGAGCAGTTCTTC. The full variable domain, its missing parts supplied by reference TRBV11-2 and TRBJ2-1, is EAGVAQSPRYKIIEKRQSVAFWCNPISGHATLYWYQQILGQGPKLLIQFQNNGVVDDSQLPKDRFSAERLKGVDSTLKIQPAKLEDSAVYLCASSLEATYNEQFFGPGTRLTVL.

V usage is TRBV2 and J usage is TRBJ2-2; TRBD1 matches at 8 bases. The germline V gene encodes CDR1 SNHLY and CDR2 FYNNEI. The CDR3 has 15 residues. V lost 7 bases and J lost 10; bases outside the gene matches: 14. The DNA for the CDR3 is TGTGCCAGCACCGGGACAGGCCAAACACCGGTGGAGCTGTTTTTT. This gives the protein CASTGTGQTPVELFF.

The J gene is TRBJ2-2, the V gene TRBV9; D unresolved. The CDR3 is 16 amino acids. Per germline, CDR1 SGDLS and CDR2 YYNGEE. Trimming left V 4 bases short and J 0 bases short, with 13 bases between. The CDR3 protein is CASSKDPGSNTGELFF. Written as DNA, the CDR3 is TGTGCCAGCAGCAAAGATCCGGGTTCGAACACCGGGGAGCTGTTTTTT.

The J gene is TRBJ2-1, the V gene TRBV19; TRBD2 agrees at 7 bases. Germline V lookup: CDR1 LNHDA, CDR2 SQIVND (reference sequence). The V segment lost 6 bases and the J segment 3 bases; nucleotides outside the gene matches: 8. The CDR3 is made up of 15 amino acids. CDR3 nucleotides: TGTGCCAGTAGGAGCAAGCGGGGCGGCTACAATGAGCAGTTCTTC. Amino acids: CASRSKRGGYNEQFF. Based on the CDR3 plus reference TRBV19 and TRBJ2-1, the full variable domain is DGGITQSPKYLFRKEGQNVTLSCEQNLNHDAMYWYRQDPGQGLRLIYYSQIVNDFQKGDIAEGYSVSREKKESFPLTVTSAQKNPTAFYLCASRSKRGGYNEQFFGPGTRLTVL.

The chain combines TRBV6-2 or TRBV6-3 with TRBJ1-5; no clear D. CDR1 is MNHEY and CDR2 is SVGEGT in the germline V gene. V was cut by 3 bases and J by 1 base, with 13 bases left in between. This CDR3 region has 16 residues. The CDR3 spells CASSYQDGRSNQPQHF. DNA of the CDR3: TGTGCCAGCAGTTATCAGGACGGCCGAAGCAATCAGCCCCAGCATTTT.